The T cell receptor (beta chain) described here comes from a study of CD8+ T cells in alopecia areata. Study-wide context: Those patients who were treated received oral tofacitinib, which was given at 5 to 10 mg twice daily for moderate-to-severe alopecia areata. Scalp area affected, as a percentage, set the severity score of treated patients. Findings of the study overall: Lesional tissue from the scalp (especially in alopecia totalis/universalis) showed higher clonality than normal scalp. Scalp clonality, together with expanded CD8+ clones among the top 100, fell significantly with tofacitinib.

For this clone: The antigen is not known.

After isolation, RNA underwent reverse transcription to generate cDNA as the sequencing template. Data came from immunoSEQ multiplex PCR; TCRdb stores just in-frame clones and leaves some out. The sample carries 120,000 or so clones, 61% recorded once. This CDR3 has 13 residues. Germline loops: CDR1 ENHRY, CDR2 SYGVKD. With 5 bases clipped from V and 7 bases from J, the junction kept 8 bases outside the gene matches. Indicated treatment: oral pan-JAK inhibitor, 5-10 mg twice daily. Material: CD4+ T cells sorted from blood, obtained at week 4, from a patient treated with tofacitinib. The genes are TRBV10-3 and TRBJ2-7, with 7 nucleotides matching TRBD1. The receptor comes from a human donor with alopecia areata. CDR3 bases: TGTGCCATCAGTAGCGAAGGGGGCTCAGAGCAGTACTTC. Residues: CAISSEGGSEQYF.